The 24 T cell receptor beta chains reported below all come from one sample, sequenced in a study of glioma-infiltrating T cells. Amplification of TCR alpha and beta CDR3 regions from RNA used iRepertoire nested multiplex PCR. TCRdb itself ran the multiplex PCR reads through MiXCR, one entry per CDR3 protein. The sample consists of about 20,000 distinct CDR3 sequences, just under 25% of them appearing once. Sequencing was carried out using glioma tissue, nonneoplastic brain tissue, or PBMCs (not recorded which). The receptor set was obtained from a human donor with low-grade glioma or glioblastoma, undergoing nonglioma brain surgery, or in good health (not recorded which).

This clonotype was seen repeatedly, ten times or more. V is TRBV7-2 and J is TRBJ1-2, with D unclear. The V and J ends lost 3 bases and 0 bases respectively, with 8 bases between them. This CDR3 is 14 amino acids long. Germline-derived CDR1 and CDR2 are SGHTA and FQGNSA. The CDR3 sequence is CASSFRVANYGYTF. The CDR3 coding sequence is TGTGCCAGCAGCTTTAGGGTGGCTAACTATGGCTACACCTTC.

The table lists this clonotype with many counts. V is TRBV15 and J is TRBJ1-1; D uncertain. The CDR3 loop spans 13 amino acids. From germline, CDR1 is LNHNV and CDR2 YYDKDF (reference sequence). Trimming pared 8 bases from V and 3 bases from J, leaving 13 bases between. The CDR3 loop is CATAGSLDTEAFF. The DNA for the CDR3 is TGTGCCACCGCCGGTTCTTTGGACACTGAAGCTTTCTTT. Looking up the rest from reference TRBV15 and TRBJ1-1 gives the full variable domain: DAMVIQNPRYQVTQFGKPVTLSCSQTLNHNVMYWYQQKSSQAPKLLFHYYDKDFNNEADTPDNFQSRRPNTSFCFLDIRSPGLGDTAMYLCATAGSLDTEAFFGQGTRLTVV.

With regard to this clonotype: A much larger clone differs by one base, so this may be a read error. V and J are TRBV3-1 and TRBJ1-6, with D unclear. This CDR3 is built from 17 residues. The germline V gene has CDR1 LGHDT and CDR2 YNNKEL (reference sequence). Trimming removed 1 base from V and 1 base from J, with 11 bases in between. The chain's CDR3 is CASSQALGSSYNSPLHF. In DNA, the CDR3 is TGTGCCAGCAGCCAAGCCTTAGGTTCTTCCTATAATTCACCCCTCCACTTT.

This chain connects TRBV2 to TRBJ1-5; 8 bases are shared with TRBD1. The CDR3 runs to 15 residues. CDR1 SNHLY and CDR2 FYNNEI come from the germline V gene. Trimming removed 7 bases from V and 4 bases from J; junction bases left unmatched: 9. The CDR3 sequence is CASNPTGQENQPQHF. The CDR3 nucleotides are TGTGCCAGCAACCCAACGGGACAGGAAAATCAGCCCCAGCATTTT.

Note on this clonotype: One base away lies a much larger clone, so this may be a sequencing read error. The J gene is TRBJ1-2, the V gene TRBV27; TRBD1 is a possible D gene (5 bases). V dropped 6 bases and J dropped 5 bases, with 19 bases sitting between them. Germline V CDR1 and CDR2: MNHEY, SMNVEV (reference sequence). The CDR3 contains 15 residues. The CDR3 is CASSPGEGREYGYTF. CDR3 nucleotides: TGTGCCAGCAGCCCGGGGGAAGGGAGGGAATATGGCTACACCTTC.

The gene calls are TRBV7-2 and TRBJ2-5; 7 bases align to TRBD1. The CDR3 contains 15 residues. CDR1 SGHTA and CDR2 FQGNSA come from the germline V gene. V gave up 5 bases and J gave up 1 base; unmatched junction bases: 7. The CDR3 reads CASSERDSSQETQYF. CDR3 DNA: TGTGCCAGCAGCGAGAGGGACAGCTCCCAAGAGACCCAGTACTTC.

This clonotype was seen repeatedly, ten times or more. This chain links TRBV6-2 or TRBV6-3 with TRBJ2-1; tentative D call: TRBD1 (6 bases). Deletions cut 3 bases from V and 5 bases from J, with 11 bases between. The CDR3 sequence is 14 residues long. Germline loops: CDR1 MNHEY, CDR2 SVGEGT. In nucleotides, the CDR3 is TGTGCCAGCAGTTATTTGGGGGCCGACAATGAGCAGTTCTTC. It codes for CASSYLGADNEQFF.

This clonotype is judged medium-sized (0.01 to 0.1%). CDR3 bases: TGTGCCAGCAGTTGGCAGGATAACACTGAAGCTTTCTTT. Its protein is CASSWQDNTEAFF. This rearrangement joins TRBV27 to TRBJ1-1; no clear D gene. The V and J ends lost 4 bases and 2 bases respectively, with 8 bases between them. The V gene's germline CDR1 is MNHEY and CDR2 SMNVEV (reference sequence). The CDR3 runs to 13 residues.

The chain links TRBV12-3 or TRBV12-4 to TRBJ1-1, with 7 bases fitting TRBD1. V lost 6 bases to trimming and J lost 1 base; unmatched junction nucleotides: 5. The CDR3 consists of 14 residues. CDR3 nucleotides: TGTGCCAGCAGGCTTGGGACAGAGAACACTGAAGCTTTCTTT. Its protein product is CASRLGTENTEAFF.

The V gene is TRBV12-3 or TRBV12-4, the J gene TRBJ1-6; unclear D gene. The CDR3 loop spans 14 amino acids. Trimming pared 3 bases from V and 6 bases from J, leaving 9 bases between. The CDR3 nucleotides read TGTGCCAGCAGTTTTGGTCAGTTTAATTCACCCCTCCACTTT. Encoded protein: CASSFGQFNSPLHF.

The table lists this clonotype with many counts. The CDR3 nucleotides read TGTGCCAGCAGTTCCCGAATAGGAGACTTCTATGGCTACACCTTC. It specifies CASSSRIGDFYGYTF. The chain joins TRBV28 to TRBJ1-2; D is ambiguous. Per the germline V gene, CDR1 is MDHEN and CDR2 is SYDVKM. The V gene lost 4 bases and the J gene lost 4 bases, with 16 bases spanning the gap. The CDR3 is made up of 15 amino acids.

A word on this clonotype: A read error is possible here, since a much larger clone lies one base away. V is TRBV20-1 and J is TRBJ1-1, with D possibly matching TRBD1 (6 bases). Trimming stripped 0 bases from V and 4 bases from J, with 9 bases between. Germline V gene sequence: CDR1 DFQATT, CDR2 SNEGSKA (reference sequence). The CDR3 length is 13 residues. The CDR3 DNA reads TGCAGTGCTAGAGATCGCAGGGGCACTGAAGCTTTCTTT. Its protein is CSARDRRGTEAFF.

This clonotype occurred a few times. The rearrangement links TRBV7-9 to TRBJ2-1; 10 positions agree with TRBD1. V shed 7 bases, J shed 8 bases, and the junction held 11 bases outside the gene matches. CDR3 length: 15 amino acids. In germline, CDR1 is SEHNR, CDR2 FQNEAQ (reference sequence). The CDR3 protein is CASTVRGQGLHEQFF. The CDR3 coding sequence is TGTGCCAGCACCGTACGGGGACAGGGGTTACATGAGCAGTTCTTC.

This clonotype was seen a handful of times. This chain joins TRBV12-3 or TRBV12-4 and TRBJ2-7; D is uncertain. V lost 3 bases and J 0 bases, leaving 6 bases between the germline ends. The CDR3 consists of 13 residues. CDR3 sequence (DNA): TGTGCCAGCAGTTTTCCGAGCTCCTACGAGCAGTACTTC. Protein sequence: CASSFPSSYEQYF.

This chain uses TRBV4-2 with TRBJ2-1; 10 nucleotides match TRBD2. V shed 4 bases, J shed 2 bases, and the junction held 8 bases outside the gene matches. This CDR3 has 17 residues. Germline CDR1 is LGHNA and CDR2 is YNFKEQ. CDR3 bases: TGTGCCAGCAGCCCCCGCCTGAGCGGGGGGGCCTACAATGAGCAGTTCTTC. Encoded protein: CASSPRLSGGAYNEQFF.

In this sample, this clonotype turned up many times. V is TRBV18 and J is TRBJ2-5; D uncertain. V was shortened by 3 bases and J by 2 bases, with 10 bases between the two germline ends. This CDR3 spans 14 amino acids. Germline V gene sequence: CDR1 KGHSH, CDR2 LQKENI. This CDR3 is CASSPGPTQETQYF. DNA of the CDR3: TGTGCCAGCTCACCCGGTCCAACTCAAGAGACCCAGTACTTC.

The sample holds many counts of this clonotype. The CDR3 sequence: CASSQDRDSARYF. CDR3 bases: TGCGCCAGCAGCCAAGATAGGGACAGCGCTAGGTATTTT. The rearrangement uses TRBV4-3 and TRBJ2-3; 7 bases line up with TRBD1. This CDR3 has 13 residues. Per germline, CDR1 LGHNA and CDR2 YSLEER. With 0 bases clipped from V and 14 bases from J, the junction kept 8 bases outside the gene matches.

This clonotype was detected many times. The chain carries TRBV6-2 or TRBV6-3 and TRBJ1-5, with 8 bases lining up with TRBD1. The length of the CDR3 is 14 residues. Germline values: CDR1 MNHEY, CDR2 SVGEGT. V gave up 5 bases and J gave up 5 bases; unmatched junction bases: 5. The CDR3 protein is CASSMTGVDQPQHF. CDR3 DNA: TGTGCCAGCAGTATGACAGGGGTAGATCAGCCCCAGCATTTT.

This clonotype turned up a few times. The chain employs TRBV12-5 and TRBJ1-5; D is ambiguous. The V end lost 2 bases, the J end lost 5 bases, and 4 bases lay between the germline ends. This CDR3 is built from 12 residues. CDR1 LGHNT and CDR2 FRNRAP come from the germline V gene. The CDR3 sequence: CASGLTDQPQHF. The CDR3 DNA is TGTGCTAGTGGTTTGACTGATCAGCCCCAGCATTTT.

This clonotype has a handful of counts. V and J are TRBV2 and TRBJ2-3; TRBD1 matches 9 bases. Germline CDR1 SNHLY, CDR2 FYNNEI. CDR3 length equals 12 residues. V lost 6 bases to trimming and J lost 7 bases; unmatched junction nucleotides: 2. As DNA, the CDR3 is TGTGCCAGCAGGGACAGGGGCAATACGCAGTATTTT. It specifies CASRDRGNTQYF.

This chain uses TRBV19 with TRBJ2-7; D remains ambiguous. Germline V gene lookup returns CDR1 LNHDA and CDR2 SQIVND (reference sequence). The CDR3 runs to 14 residues. Trimming shortened V by 6 bases and J by 6 bases, and 18 bases separated the two germline ends. The DNA for the CDR3 is TGTGCCAGTAGAGACTCGAGACAAAGGCCCGAGCAGTACTTC. Translating gives CASRDSRQRPEQYF.

In this sample, this clonotype turned up a few times. At one boundary the junction diverges from the germline segment, which might be a read error. The chain is built from TRBV7-7 and TRBJ2-3; a possible D gene is TRBD2 (6 bases). The CDR3 has 15 residues. The V gene's germline CDR1 is SSHAT and CDR2 FNYEAQ (reference sequence). CDR3 in amino acids: CASSLGGTRTDTQYF. The CDR3, as DNA: TGTGCTAGCAGCTTAGGAGGGACCCGCACAGATACGCAGTATTTT. Drawing the rest from reference TRBV7-7 and TRBJ2-3, the complete variable domain is GAGVSQSPRYKVTKRGQDVTLRCDPISSHATLYWYQQALGQGPEFLTYFNYEAQPDKSGLPSDRFSAERPEGSISTLTIQRTEQRDSAMYRCASSLGGTRTDTQYFGPGTRLTVL.

V gene TRBV20-1 combines with J gene TRBJ1-5; maybe TRBD1 (6 bases). CDR1 and CDR2 from the germline V gene are DFQATT and SNEGSKA (reference sequence). V shed 6 bases and J shed 2 bases, with 11 bases lying between them. This CDR3 spans 13 amino acids. CDR3 sequence (DNA): TGCAGTGCAGGGGGAAGGGGCAATCAGCCCCAGCATTTT. Translating gives CSAGGRGNQPQHF.

This clonotype ranks as large. The J gene is TRBJ2-7, the V gene TRBV20-1, with D maybe TRBD2 (6 bases). Germline V gene lookup returns CDR1 DFQATT and CDR2 SNEGSKA (reference sequence). V lost 0 bases and J lost 6, with 12 bases in between. CDR3 length: 13 amino acids. CDR3 sequence reads: CSAREGGSVEQYF. The CDR3 bases are TGCAGTGCTAGAGAGGGAGGAAGCGTCGAGCAGTACTTC.